The T cell receptor beta chain described here comes from a study of identical twins. Study-wide results and caveats: Interpretation of the results relied on cross-sectional statistical analysis and not on following the same donors. Surplus twin overlap in beta out-of-frame sequences was less pronounced. Within cord blood, abundant beta clonotypes carried fewer insertions, but memory repertoires showed no such trend.

TCRdb reprocessed the 5' RACE reads via MiXCR and lists one record per CDR3 protein. Here the sample spans 200,000 to 250,000 distinct CDR3 sequences, 7.5% being singletons. There are a few counts of this clonotype. Its antigen is currently unknown. There are 13 residues in the CDR3. Trimming took off 0 bases at V and 4 bases at J, with 7 bases between the two ends. The germline CDR1 and CDR2 sequences are SQVTM and ANQGSEA. The sample was also linked to a second study, of yellow fever vaccine responses in identical twins. This second study notes: Reportedly, the T cell response mounted by twins to vaccine seemed partly convergent, partly personalized.

The sequence was collected from a woman aged 18-35 years in good health. This chain uses TRBV29-1 with TRBJ2-1; D is unresolved. The sequencing input was memory (CD45RO+) T cells sorted from blood. Here the CDR3 DNA reads TGCAGCGTTGAAGATTACGGTTACAATGAGCAGTTCTTC. This sequence encodes CSVEDYGYNEQFF.